This TCR beta chain was identified during a study of blood T cell repertoires in COVID-19. About the study: Both acute and convalescent COVID-19 samples were obtained from the United States, Italy and Spain.

TCRdb's copy holds only in-frame clones and misses some; the assay was immunoSEQ multiplex PCR. Among 200,000 to 250,000 clones listed, approximately 86% were seen once. What was sequenced was PBMCs or T cells enriched from blood (not recorded which). This TCR came from a woman aged 25 to 45 with acute COVID-19.

The CDR3 DNA is TGCGCCAGCAGCCTAGGACAGGGAGGCCCAAATCAGCCCCAGCATTTT. As protein: CASSLGQGGPNQPQHF. The V and J genes are TRBV5-1 and TRBJ1-5, with 8 bases that match TRBD1. After removal of 4 bases from V and 4 bases from J, the junction contained 10 bases not matched to a gene. The V gene's germline CDR1 is SGHRS and CDR2 YFSETQ. The CDR3 extends over 16 amino acids.